Below, 26 T cell receptor beta chains from the same sample are listed, as sequenced in a study of blood T cell repertoires in COVID-19. Profiled with immunoSEQ multiplex PCR; TCRdb holds only in-frame clones, not every one. The sample yields 60,000 to 65,000 clones, around nine tenths seen once. Sequencing used peripheral blood. Receptor source: a woman of 80 years or more with active COVID-19.

This chain joins TRBV2 and TRBJ2-1; 8 bases map to TRBD2. CDR1 is SNHLY and CDR2 is FYNNEI in the germline V gene. The CDR3 runs 16 residues. V shed 2 bases, J shed 2 bases, and the junction held 5 bases outside the gene matches. CDR3: CASSELTSGPYNEQFF. CDR3 nucleotides: TGTGCCAGCAGTGAACTAACTAGCGGTCCCTACAATGAGCAGTTCTTC.

The rearrangement joins TRBV5-1 to TRBJ1-1, with no clear D. Germline assignment: CDR1 SGHRS and CDR2 YFSETQ. Trimming took 1 base from V and 4 from J, leaving 11 bases between them. The CDR3 runs to 14 residues. The CDR3 DNA sequence: TGCGCCAGCAGCTTGTTGCAGACGGGCACTGAAGCTTTCTTT. Translating gives CASSLLQTGTEAFF.

V usage is TRBV19 and J usage is TRBJ2-3, with 13 bases lining up with TRBD2. The CDR3 length is 15 residues. The V segment lost 5 bases and the J segment 5 bases; nucleotides outside the gene matches: 4. Germline CDR1 LNHDA, CDR2 SQIVND (reference sequence). The CDR3 loop reads CASSVLAGGRDTQYF. The DNA of the CDR3 is TGTGCCAGTAGTGTACTAGCGGGGGGGCGAGATACGCAGTATTTT.

CDR3 protein: CASSQRGGVSPDTQYF. In DNA form, the CDR3 reads TGTGCCAGCAGTCAGCGGGGGGGCGTAAGCCCAGATACGCAGTATTTT. The chain carries TRBV6-2 or TRBV6-3 and TRBJ2-3, with 10 nucleotides matching TRBD2. The CDR3 extends over 16 amino acids. V gave up 5 bases and J gave up 4 bases; unmatched junction bases: 9. Germline V gene lookup returns CDR1 MNHEY and CDR2 SVGEGT.

This chain uses TRBV11-2 with TRBJ2-4, with unresolved D. The CDR3 extends over 12 amino acids. Germline V gene lookup returns CDR1 SGHAT and CDR2 FQNNGV. V lost 5 bases and J 7 bases, leaving 9 bases between the germline ends. In DNA form, the CDR3 reads TGTGCCAGCAGCCCCCCGAGGAACATTCAGTACTTC. The encoded protein is CASSPPRNIQYF.

This rearrangement joins TRBV11-3 to TRBJ2-3; no clear D gene. CDR1 SGHNT and CDR2 YENEEA come from the germline V gene. The CDR3 length is 14 residues. The V and J ends lost 4 bases and 6 bases respectively, with 14 bases between them. The CDR3 nucleotides are TGTGCCAGCAGCTACGGAGAGGCTGGGGATACGCAGTATTTT. Amino acid sequence: CASSYGEAGDTQYF.

The V gene is TRBV7-8, the J gene TRBJ2-5; the D gene is possibly TRBD1 (6 bases). The V and J ends lost 5 bases and 5 bases respectively, with 15 bases between them. The CDR3 extends over 14 amino acids. CDR1 and CDR2 (germline): SGHVS, FQNEAQ. CDR3 sequence: CASSPLVGAETQYF. The DNA for the CDR3 is TGTGCCAGCAGCCCCCTGGTGGGGGCGGAGACCCAGTACTTC.

The chain combines TRBV27 with TRBJ1-2, with D hard to call. Per the germline V gene, CDR1 is MNHEY and CDR2 is SMNVEV (reference sequence). The V and J ends lost 5 bases and 6 bases respectively, with 13 bases between them. The CDR3 totals 13 residues. This chain's CDR3 is CASSDAAIDGYTF. The CDR3 nucleotides are TGTGCCAGCAGTGATGCGGCGATCGATGGCTACACCTTC.

The chain uses TRBV29-1 and TRBJ2-7; the D gene is possibly TRBD1 (5 bases). V lost 4 bases and J 0 bases, leaving 10 bases between the germline ends. The germline V gene encodes CDR1 SQVTM and CDR2 ANQGSEA. The CDR3 has 13 residues. CDR3 loop: CSVARERSYEQYF. CDR3 nucleotide sequence: TGCAGCGTTGCCAGGGAACGCTCCTACGAGCAGTACTTC.

The rearrangement uses TRBV2 and TRBJ2-7; 7 nucleotides agree with TRBD2. The CDR3 extends over 15 amino acids. With 3 bases clipped from V and 5 bases from J, the junction kept 10 bases outside the gene matches. The germline V gene encodes CDR1 SNHLY and CDR2 FYNNEI. The CDR3 DNA sequence: TGTGCCAGCAGTGACCTGGGCGGGAGAATCAACGAGCAGTACTTC. It specifies CASSDLGGRINEQYF.

V is TRBV5-1 and J is TRBJ2-1; D not certain. Deletions cut 0 bases from V and 8 bases from J, with 6 bases between. The germline CDR1 and CDR2 sequences are SGHRS and YFSETQ. The CDR3 has 12 residues. The CDR3 here is CASSLDGHEQFF. The CDR3 DNA reads TGCGCCAGCAGCTTGGACGGTCATGAGCAGTTCTTC.

DNA of the CDR3: TGCGCCAGCAGGGTAGGGACTAGCGGAGAGACCCAGTACTTC. Its translation: CASRVGTSGETQYF. The chain uses TRBV5-1 and TRBJ2-5, with 11 bases matching TRBD2. The CDR3 is 14 amino acids. Germline values: CDR1 SGHRS, CDR2 YFSETQ. After removal of 5 bases from V and 4 bases from J, the junction contained 4 bases not matched to a gene.

The V call is TRBV27, the J call TRBJ1-4; 9 bases are shared with TRBD1. Trimming cost V 4 bases and J 5 bases; bases outside gene matches: 2. This CDR3 spans 14 amino acids. CDR1 MNHEY and CDR2 SMNVEV come from the germline V gene (reference sequence). As DNA, the CDR3 is TGTGCCAGCAGTTCCGGGACAGGGAATGAAAAACTGTTTTTT. Protein: CASSSGTGNEKLFF.

This chain uses TRBV11-2 with TRBJ2-7, with D possibly TRBD1 on 5 matching bases. Germline loops: CDR1 SGHAT, CDR2 FQNNGV. V lost 1 base to trimming and J lost 3 bases, with 13 bases between them. The CDR3 covers 15 residues. For the CDR3, the DNA is TGTGCCAGCAGCTTAGCCTCGACAGAGAGCTACGAGCAGTACTTC. It codes for CASSLASTESYEQYF.

This chain uses TRBV27 with TRBJ1-2, with 7 bases that match TRBD1. The CDR3 is 17 residues long. Trimming took 0 bases from V and 8 from J; bases not matched to a gene: 15. The V gene's germline CDR1 is MNHEY and CDR2 SMNVEV (reference sequence). CDR3 in DNA: TGTGCCAGCAGTTTATCGTTAGGGGGCGCTAAGTTTGACGGCTACACCTTC. Its translation is CASSLSLGGAKFDGYTF.

J is TRBJ2-4 and V is TRBV7-9, with D perhaps matching TRBD1 (6 bases). CDR1 is SEHNR, CDR2 FQNEAQ, per germline (reference sequence). V was clipped by 5 bases and J by 0 bases, with 14 bases between them. The CDR3 has 16 amino acids. As DNA, the CDR3 is TGTGCCAGCAGCCTCGGGACAACCCCAGCCAAAAACATTCAGTACTTC. Translation gives CASSLGTTPAKNIQYF. Looking up the rest from reference TRBV7-9 and TRBJ2-4 gives the full variable domain: DTGVSQNPRHKITKRGQNVTFRCDPISEHNRLYWYRQTLGQGPEFLTYFQNEAQLEKSRLLSDRFSAERPKGSFSTLEIQRTEQGDSAMYLCASSLGTTPAKNIQYFGAGTRLSVL.

This chain joins TRBV5-1 and TRBJ2-1, with TRBD1 identical over 8 bases. After removal of 0 bases from V and 4 bases from J, the junction contained 6 bases not matched to a gene. Germline loops: CDR1 SGHRS, CDR2 YFSETQ. The CDR3 is made up of 16 amino acids. This CDR3 reads CASSLGDGTGYNEQFF. The CDR3 coding sequence is TGCGCCAGCAGCTTGGGGGACGGGACAGGATACAATGAGCAGTTCTTC.

The chain couples TRBV29-1 to TRBJ2-5; D may be TRBD2 (6 bases). Trimming shortened V by 4 bases and J by 5 bases, and 8 bases separated the two germline ends. The V gene's germline CDR1 is SQVTM and CDR2 ANQGSEA. CDR3 size: 11 residues. CDR3 region: CSVVGGETQYF. The CDR3 bases are TGCAGCGTTGTTGGGGGGGAGACCCAGTACTTC.

This clone appeared a single time. This chain connects TRBV5-1 to TRBJ1-5; no reliable D call. Germline assignment: CDR1 SGHRS and CDR2 YFSETQ. Trimming removed 4 bases from V and 0 bases from J, with 14 bases in between. The length of the CDR3 is 16 residues. The CDR3 DNA reads as TGCGCCAGCAGCAAGGAGGCGGGTTATAGCAATCAGCCCCAGCATTTT. This sequence encodes CASSKEAGYSNQPQHF.

This CDR3 reads CAISESSGQSEQFF. The CDR3 region has the DNA TGTGCCATCAGTGAGTCGAGCGGGCAAAGTGAGCAGTTCTTC. The chain employs TRBV10-3 and TRBJ2-1, with a tentative D call TRBD2 (6 bases). Germline V gene data show CDR1 as ENHRY and CDR2 as SYGVKD. The V gene lost 0 bases and the J gene lost 9 bases, with 12 bases spanning the gap. The CDR3 length is 14 residues.

V is TRBV21-1 and J is TRBJ2-7; TRBD1 is taken as the D call from the table, unchecked against the DNA. TRBV21-1 is a recognized pseudogene. The length of the CDR3 is 16 residues. The chain's CDR3 is CASSKASDRESYEQYV. CDR3 nucleotide sequence: TGTGCCAGCAGCAAAGCATCAGACAGGGAAAGCTACGAGCAGTACGTC.

The rearrangement links TRBV6-5 to TRBJ2-7, with TRBD1 identical over 10 bases. The CDR3 runs 15 residues. Per germline, CDR1 MNHEY and CDR2 SVGAGI. V lost 0 bases to trimming and J lost 4 bases; unmatched junction nucleotides: 3. The CDR3: CASSYSRTGGYEQYF. In nucleotides, the CDR3 is TGTGCCAGCAGTTACTCGAGGACAGGGGGTTACGAGCAGTACTTC.

The CDR3 protein is CASSPLPGTSGGSTDTQYF. The CDR3 nucleotides read TGTGCCAGCAGCCCATTACCCGGGACTAGCGGGGGAAGTACAGATACGCAGTATTTT. This chain joins TRBV11-3 and TRBJ2-3, with TRBD2 identical over 14 bases. Per the germline V gene, CDR1 is SGHNT and CDR2 is YENEEA. The CDR3 runs to 19 residues. V was clipped by 5 bases and J by 3 bases; unmatched bases: 13.

The CDR3 region has the DNA TGCGCCAGCAGCTTGGGACAGGCTTACAATGAGCAGTTCTTC. This sequence encodes CASSLGQAYNEQFF. This chain links TRBV5-1 with TRBJ2-1; D is perhaps TRBD1 (6 bases). Germline CDR1 reads SGHRS; CDR2 reads YFSETQ. Trimming removed 0 bases at V and 4 bases at J, with 8 bases between. CDR3 length equals 14 residues.

The sample holds one count of this clone. The chain joins TRBV18 to TRBJ2-3; D is ambiguous. The CDR3 consists of 14 residues. CDR1 and CDR2 from the germline V gene are KGHSH and LQKENI. Deletions cut 2 bases from V and 5 bases from J, with 11 bases between. CDR3: CASSPSRSEDTQYF. The CDR3, as DNA: TGTGCCAGCTCACCATCGCGGAGCGAAGATACGCAGTATTTT.

The V gene is TRBV24-1, the J gene TRBJ1-1; 9 positions agree with TRBD1. V dropped 11 bases and J dropped 7; count of bases not matched to a gene: 1. In germline, CDR1 is KGHDR, CDR2 SFDVKD. This CDR3 comprises 10 residues. CDR3 DNA: TGTGCCAGGGACAGGGATGAAGCTTTCTTT. Translation gives CARDRDEAFF.